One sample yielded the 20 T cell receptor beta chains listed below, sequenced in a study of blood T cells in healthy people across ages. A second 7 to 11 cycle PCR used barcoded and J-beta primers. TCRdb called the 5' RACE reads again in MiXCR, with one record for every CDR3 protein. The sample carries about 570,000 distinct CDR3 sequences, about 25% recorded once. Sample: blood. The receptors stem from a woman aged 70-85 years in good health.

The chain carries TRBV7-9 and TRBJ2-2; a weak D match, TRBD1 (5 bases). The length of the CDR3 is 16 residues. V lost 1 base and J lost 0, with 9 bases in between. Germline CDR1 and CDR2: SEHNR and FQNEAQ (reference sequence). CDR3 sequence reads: CASSLGSGTNTGELFF. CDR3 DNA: TGTGCCAGCAGCTTAGGGTCAGGGACGAACACCGGGGAGCTGTTTTTT.

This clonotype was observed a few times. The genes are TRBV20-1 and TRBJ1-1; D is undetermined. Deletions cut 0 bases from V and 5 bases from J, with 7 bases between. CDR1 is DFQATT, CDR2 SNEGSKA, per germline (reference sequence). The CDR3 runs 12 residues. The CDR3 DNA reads TGCAGTGCTAGAGATAAGGTTACTGAAGCTTTCTTT. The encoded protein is CSARDKVTEAFF.

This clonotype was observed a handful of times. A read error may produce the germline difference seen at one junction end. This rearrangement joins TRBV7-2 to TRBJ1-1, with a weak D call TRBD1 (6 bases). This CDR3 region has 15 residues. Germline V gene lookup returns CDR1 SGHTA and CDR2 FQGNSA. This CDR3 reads CASSLGYTGNSEAFF. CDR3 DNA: TGTGCCAGCAGCTTGGGCTACACAGGGAACTCTGAAGCTTTCTTT. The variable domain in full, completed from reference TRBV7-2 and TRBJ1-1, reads GAGVSQSPSNKVTEKGKDVELRCDPISGHTALYWYRQSLGQGLEFLIYFQGNSAPDKSGLPSDRFSAERTGGSVSTLTIQRTQQEDSAVYLCASSLGYTGNSEAFFGQGTRLTVV.

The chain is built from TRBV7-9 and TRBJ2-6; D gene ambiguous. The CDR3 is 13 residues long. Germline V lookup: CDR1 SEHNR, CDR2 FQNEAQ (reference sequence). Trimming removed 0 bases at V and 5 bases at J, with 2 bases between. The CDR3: CASSLARANVLTF. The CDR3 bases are TGTGCCAGCAGCTTAGCTAGGGCCAACGTCCTGACTTTC.

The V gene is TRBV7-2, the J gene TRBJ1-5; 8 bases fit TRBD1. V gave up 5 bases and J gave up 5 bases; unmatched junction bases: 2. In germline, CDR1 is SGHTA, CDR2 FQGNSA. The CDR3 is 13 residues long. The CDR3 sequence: CASSRTGYQPQHF. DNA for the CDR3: TGTGCCAGCAGCCGGACAGGGTATCAGCCCCAGCATTTT. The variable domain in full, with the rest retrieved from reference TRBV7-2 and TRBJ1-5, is GAGVSQSPSNKVTEKGKDVELRCDPISGHTALYWYRQSLGQGLEFLIYFQGNSAPDKSGLPSDRFSAERTGGSVSTLTIQRTQQEDSAVYLCASSRTGYQPQHFGDGTRLSIL.

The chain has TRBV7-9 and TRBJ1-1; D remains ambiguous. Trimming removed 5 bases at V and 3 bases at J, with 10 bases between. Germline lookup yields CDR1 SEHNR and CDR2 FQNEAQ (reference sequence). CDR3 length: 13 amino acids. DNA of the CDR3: TGTGCCAGCAGCGCGAATTGGGACACTGAAGCTTTCTTT. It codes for CASSANWDTEAFF.

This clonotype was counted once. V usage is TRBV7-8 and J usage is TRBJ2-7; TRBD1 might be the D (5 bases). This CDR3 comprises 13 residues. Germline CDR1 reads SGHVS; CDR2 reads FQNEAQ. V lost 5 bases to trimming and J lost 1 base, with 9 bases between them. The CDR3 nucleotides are TGTGCCAGCAGCAATAGGGGATCCTACGAGCAGTACGTC. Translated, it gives CASSNRGSYEQYV.

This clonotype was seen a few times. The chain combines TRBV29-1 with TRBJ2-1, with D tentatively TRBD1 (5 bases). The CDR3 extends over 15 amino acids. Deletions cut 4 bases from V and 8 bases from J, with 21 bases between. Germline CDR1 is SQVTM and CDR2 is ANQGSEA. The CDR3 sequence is CSVGQPPLQVDEQFF. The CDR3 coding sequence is TGCAGCGTTGGACAGCCACCCCTTCAGGTAGATGAGCAGTTCTTC.

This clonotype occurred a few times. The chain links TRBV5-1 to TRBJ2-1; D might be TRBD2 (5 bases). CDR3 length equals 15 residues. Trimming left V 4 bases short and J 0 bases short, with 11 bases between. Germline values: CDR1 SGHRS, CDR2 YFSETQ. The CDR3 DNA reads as TGCGCCAGCAGCAAGAGGGTGAGCTCCTACAATGAGCAGTTCTTC. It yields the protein CASSKRVSSYNEQFF.

CDR3 in DNA: TGTGCCAGCAGCTTAGCAGAGTTCCTCAATCAGCCCCAGCATTTT. Translation gives CASSLAEFLNQPQHF. The chain carries TRBV7-8 and TRBJ1-5; no clear D. CDR3 size: 15 residues. V shed 0 bases and J shed 3 bases, with 9 bases lying between them. CDR1 is SGHVS, CDR2 FQNEAQ, per germline. The full variable domain, its missing parts supplied by reference TRBV7-8 and TRBJ1-5, is GAGVSQSPRYKVAKRGQDVALRCDPISGHVSLFWYQQALGQGPEFLTYFQNEAQLDKSGLPSDRFFAERPEGSVSTLKIQRTQQEDSAVYLCASSLAEFLNQPQHFGDGTRLSIL.

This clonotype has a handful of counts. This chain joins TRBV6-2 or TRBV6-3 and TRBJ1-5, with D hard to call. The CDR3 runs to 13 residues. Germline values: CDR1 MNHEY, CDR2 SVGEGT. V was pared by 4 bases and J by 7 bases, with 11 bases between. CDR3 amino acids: CASSWNSAQPQHF. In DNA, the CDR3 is TGTGCCAGCAGTTGGAACTCAGCGCAGCCCCAGCATTTT.

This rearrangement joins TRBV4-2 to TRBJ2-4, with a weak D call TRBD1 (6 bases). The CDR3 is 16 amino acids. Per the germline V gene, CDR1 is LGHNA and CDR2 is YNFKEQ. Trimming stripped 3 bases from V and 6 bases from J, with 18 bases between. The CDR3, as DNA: TGTGCCAGCAGCCAGGAACCAGGACCCAGGGGAAACATTCAGTACTTC. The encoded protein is CASSQEPGPRGNIQYF.

This CDR3 is CASSLLRAEAFF. The CDR3 region has the DNA TGTGCCAGCAGCTTACTCAGGGCTGAAGCTTTCTTT. This chain links TRBV7-9 with TRBJ1-1, with a weak D call TRBD1 (5 bases). Germline V gene data show CDR1 as SEHNR and CDR2 as FQNEAQ (reference sequence). The CDR3 is 12 residues long. The V end lost 2 bases, the J end lost 6 bases, and 7 bases lay between the germline ends.

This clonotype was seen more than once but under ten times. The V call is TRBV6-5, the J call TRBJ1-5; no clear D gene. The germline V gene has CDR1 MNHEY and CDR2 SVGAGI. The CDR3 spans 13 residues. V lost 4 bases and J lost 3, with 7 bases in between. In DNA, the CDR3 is TGTGCCAGCAGTTCCACCCACAATCAGCCCCAGCATTTT. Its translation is CASSSTHNQPQHF.

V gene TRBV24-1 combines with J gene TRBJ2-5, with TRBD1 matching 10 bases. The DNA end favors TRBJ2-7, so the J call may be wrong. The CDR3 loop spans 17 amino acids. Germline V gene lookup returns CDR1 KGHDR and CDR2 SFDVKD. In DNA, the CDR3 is TGTGCCACCAGTGATCCTCTTCCAGGGACAGGGGCCTACGAGCAGTACTTC. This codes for CATSDPLPGTGAYEQYF.

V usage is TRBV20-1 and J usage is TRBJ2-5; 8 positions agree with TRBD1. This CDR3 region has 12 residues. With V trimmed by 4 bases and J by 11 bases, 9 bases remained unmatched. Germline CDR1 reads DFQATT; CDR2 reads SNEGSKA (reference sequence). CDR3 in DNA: TGCAGTGCTAAGACAGGGGAAAAGGAGCAGTACTTC. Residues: CSAKTGEKEQYF.

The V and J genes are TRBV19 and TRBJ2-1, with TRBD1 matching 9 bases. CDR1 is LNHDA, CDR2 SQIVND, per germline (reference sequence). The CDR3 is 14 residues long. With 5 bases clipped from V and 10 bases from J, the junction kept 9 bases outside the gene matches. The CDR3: CASSFGGTGQEQFF. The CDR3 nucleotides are TGTGCCAGTAGTTTCGGGGGGACAGGGCAAGAGCAGTTCTTC. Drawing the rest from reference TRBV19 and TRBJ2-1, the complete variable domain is DGGITQSPKYLFRKEGQNVTLSCEQNLNHDAMYWYRQDPGQGLRLIYYSQIVNDFQKGDIAEGYSVSREKKESFPLTVTSAQKNPTAFYLCASSFGGTGQEQFFGPGTRLTVL.

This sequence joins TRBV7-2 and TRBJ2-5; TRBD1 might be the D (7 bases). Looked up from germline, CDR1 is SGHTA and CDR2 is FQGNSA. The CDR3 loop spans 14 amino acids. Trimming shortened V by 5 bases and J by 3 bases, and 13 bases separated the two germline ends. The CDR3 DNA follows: TGTGCCAGCAGCCGAGTCAGGGGGGAAGAGACCCAGTACTTC. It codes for CASSRVRGEETQYF.

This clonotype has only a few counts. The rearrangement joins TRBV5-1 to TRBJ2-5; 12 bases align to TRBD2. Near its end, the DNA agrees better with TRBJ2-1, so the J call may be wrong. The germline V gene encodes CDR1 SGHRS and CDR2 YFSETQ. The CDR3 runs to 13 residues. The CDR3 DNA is TGCGCCAGCCGGACTAGCGGGGCCATTGAGCAGTTCTTC. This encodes CASRTSGAIEQFF.

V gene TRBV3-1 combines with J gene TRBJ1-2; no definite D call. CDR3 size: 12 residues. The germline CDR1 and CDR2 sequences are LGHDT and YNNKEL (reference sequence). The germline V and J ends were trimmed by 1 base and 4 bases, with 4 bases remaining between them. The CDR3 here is CASSQARYGYTF. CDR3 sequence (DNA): TGTGCCAGCAGCCAAGCCCGCTATGGCTACACCTTC.